Shown below are 16 T cell receptor beta chains from a single sample sequenced in a study of sequential checkpoint blockade in melanoma. Noted treatment: randomized to nivolumab then ipilimumab (arm A) or the reverse (arm B). Using immunoSEQ multiplex PCR, the repertoire was profiled, and TCRdb retains in-frame clones only, with some absent. The sample has about 20,000 clones, roughly four fifths seen once. This specimen was CD8+ T cells sorted from blood (inferred from file names), taken from a patient given nivolumab and ipilimumab in sequence. Every receptor here comes from a human donor with melanoma.

The chain has TRBV6-6 and TRBJ2-7; tentatively, D is TRBD2 (5 bases). Per the germline V gene, CDR1 is MNHNY and CDR2 is SVGAGI (reference sequence). V was pared by 6 bases and J by 2 bases, with 11 bases between. CDR3 size: 13 residues. The CDR3 region has the DNA TGTGCCAGCAGCCTCGGACTGACCTACGAGCAGTACTTC. Protein: CASSLGLTYEQYF.

This chain uses TRBV30 with TRBJ1-4, with a tentative D call TRBD1 (6 bases). The CDR3 is 11 amino acids. CDR1 is GTSNPN, CDR2 SVGIG, per germline (reference sequence). V lost 3 bases and J lost 8, with 7 bases in between. CDR3 bases: TGTGCCTGGAGCACAGGGGAAAAACTGTTTTTT. Amino acid sequence: CAWSTGEKLFF.

This chain connects TRBV5-1 to TRBJ1-1; 7 bases match TRBD1. This CDR3 is built from 13 residues. Losses at the gene ends were 4 bases for V and 5 bases for J; bases not matched to a gene: 5. Germline loops: CDR1 SGHRS, CDR2 YFSETQ. Here the CDR3 DNA reads TGCGCCAGCAGCGCGACAGGGTCGACTGAAGCTTTCTTT. It translates to CASSATGSTEAFF.

The chain employs TRBV9 and TRBJ1-1; 8 bases fit TRBD1. The CDR3 runs to 13 residues. CDR1 is SGDLS and CDR2 is YYNGEE in the germline V gene. Trimming removed 3 bases from V and 5 bases from J; junction bases left unmatched: 3. CDR3 coding DNA: TGTGCCAGCAGCGACACAGGGGGTACTGAAGCTTTCTTT. Protein product: CASSDTGGTEAFF.

V gene TRBV7-2 combines with J gene TRBJ2-5, with a possible D match to TRBD2 (6 bases). Germline assignment: CDR1 SGHTA and CDR2 FQGNSA. V was trimmed by 5 bases and J by 2 bases, leaving 9 bases between them. The CDR3 totals 13 residues. This chain's CDR3 is CASSRTIQETQYF. The CDR3 DNA reads TGTGCCAGCAGCCGGACTATACAAGAGACCCAGTACTTC.

The chain links TRBV6-5 to TRBJ1-2; a possible D gene is TRBD1 (6 bases). The CDR3 has 13 residues. V was trimmed by 6 bases and J by 8 bases, leaving 16 bases between them. Germline-derived CDR1 and CDR2 are MNHEY and SVGAGI. The CDR3 DNA is TGTGCCAGCAGGGATGGACAGTTCCTAGGCTACACCTTC. Its translation: CASRDGQFLGYTF.

This chain connects TRBV27 to TRBJ2-2; 7 nucleotides align to TRBD1. CDR3 length equals 14 residues. The V gene's germline CDR1 is MNHEY and CDR2 SMNVEV (reference sequence). J gave up 7 bases and V 5 bases, and 7 bases lay outside the gene matches. The CDR3 DNA is TGTGCCAGCAGTATCTCAGGGGGAAGCGGGGAGCTGTTTTTT. Amino acids: CASSISGGSGELFF.

V gene TRBV11-2 combines with J gene TRBJ2-7; D is perhaps TRBD1 (5 bases). The CDR3 extends over 13 amino acids. Per the germline V gene, CDR1 is SGHAT and CDR2 is FQNNGV. Trimming shortened V by 1 base and J by 3 bases, and 7 bases separated the two germline ends. The CDR3 loop is CASSLARDYEQYF. In DNA, the CDR3 is TGTGCCAGCAGCTTAGCCAGGGACTACGAGCAGTACTTC.

The chain has TRBV10-3 and TRBJ2-3; D perhaps matches TRBD2 (6 bases). Germline V gene data show CDR1 as ENHRY and CDR2 as SYGVKD. CDR3 length: 14 amino acids. Trimming took off 6 bases at V and 0 bases at J, with 10 bases between the two ends. In DNA form, the CDR3 reads TGTGCCATCAGAGGCGGGGCTAGCACAGATACGCAGTATTTT. Translated, it gives CAIRGGASTDTQYF.

The V and J genes are TRBV10-2 and TRBJ2-5; a possible D gene is TRBD2 (7 bases). This CDR3 has 16 amino acids. Germline V gives CDR1 WSHSY, CDR2 SAAADI. Trimming removed 0 bases at V and 1 base at J, with 12 bases between. Here the CDR3 reads CASSESLGGLQETQYF. CDR3 DNA: TGCGCCAGCAGTGAGTCGCTGGGGGGGCTCCAAGAGACCCAGTACTTC.

The chain couples TRBV10-2 to TRBJ1-1; D may be TRBD1 (5 bases). The germline V gene encodes CDR1 WSHSY and CDR2 SAAADI. CDR3 size: 13 residues. V was trimmed by 8 bases and J by 1 base, leaving 11 bases between them. The CDR3 loop is CASALTENTEAFF. Here the CDR3 DNA reads TGCGCCAGCGCCCTGACAGAGAACACTGAAGCTTTCTTT.

The CDR3 bases are TGTGCCAGCAGACAGGGGTGGGACACTGAAGCTTTCTTT. Protein sequence: CASRQGWDTEAFF. The rearrangement links TRBV6-5 to TRBJ1-1; 7 positions agree with TRBD1. This CDR3 has 13 amino acids. V shed 6 bases, J shed 3 bases, and the junction held 4 bases outside the gene matches. Germline V gives CDR1 MNHEY, CDR2 SVGAGI.

A few counts support this clone. Only one base separates this from a far larger clonotype, so it likely reflects a read error. Other nucleotide sequences in the sample specify the same CDR3. The chain combines TRBV4-3 with TRBJ1-6; D may be TRBD1 (5 bases). Germline values: CDR1 LGHNA, CDR2 YSLEER. The CDR3 length is 13 residues. V dropped 3 bases and J dropped 8 bases, with 8 bases sitting between them. DNA for the CDR3: TGCGCCAGCAGCCAGGCGGGGGATTCACCCCTCCACTTT. Protein: CASSQAGDSPLHF.

The chain recombines TRBV7-8 with TRBJ2-1, with TRBD1 matching over 11 bases. The CDR3 runs 15 residues. J was trimmed by 2 bases and V by 4 bases; bases with no gene match: 1. The V gene's germline CDR1 is SGHVS and CDR2 FQNEAQ. In DNA form, the CDR3 reads TGTGCCAGCAGCTCGGGACAGGGGGCCTACAATGAGCAGTTCTTC. Amino acids: CASSSGQGAYNEQFF.

The chain employs TRBV27 and TRBJ1-2, with TRBD1 as a possible D gene (6 bases). This CDR3 is 13 amino acids long. Trimming stripped 3 bases from V and 6 bases from J, with 11 bases between. Germline V CDR1 and CDR2: MNHEY, SMNVEV (reference sequence). The DNA for the CDR3 is TGTGCCAGCAGTTTGGGGGGGCAAAATGGCTACACCTTC. It is translated as CASSLGGQNGYTF.

V and J are TRBV13 and TRBJ2-7, with TRBD1 matching 7 bases. Germline CDR1 is PRHDT and CDR2 is FYEKMQ (reference sequence). Unmatched junction bases numbered 18, after V lost 6 bases and J lost 4 bases. The CDR3 has 17 amino acids. The CDR3: CASSLSLGTASGYEQYF. The CDR3 bases are TGTGCCAGCAGTTTAAGCCTGGGGACAGCCAGCGGTTACGAGCAGTACTTC.